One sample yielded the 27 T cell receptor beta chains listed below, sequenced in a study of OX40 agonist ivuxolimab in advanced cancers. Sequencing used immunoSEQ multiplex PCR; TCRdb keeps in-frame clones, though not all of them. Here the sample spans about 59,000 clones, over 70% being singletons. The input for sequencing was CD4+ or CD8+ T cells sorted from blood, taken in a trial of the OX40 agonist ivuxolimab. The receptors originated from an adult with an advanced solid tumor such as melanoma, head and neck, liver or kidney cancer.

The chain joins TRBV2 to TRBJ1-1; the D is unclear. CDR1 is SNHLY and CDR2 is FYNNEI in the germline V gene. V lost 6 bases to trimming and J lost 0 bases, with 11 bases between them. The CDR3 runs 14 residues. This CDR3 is CASRGSVMNTEAFF. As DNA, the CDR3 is TGTGCCAGCAGGGGGTCAGTTATGAACACTGAAGCTTTCTTT. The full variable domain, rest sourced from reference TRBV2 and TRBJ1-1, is EPEVTQTPSHQVTQMGQEVILRCVPISNHLYFYWYRQILGQKVEFLVSFYNNEISEKSEIFDDQFSVERPDGSNFTLKIRSTKLEDSAMYFCASRGSVMNTEAFFGQGTRLTVV.

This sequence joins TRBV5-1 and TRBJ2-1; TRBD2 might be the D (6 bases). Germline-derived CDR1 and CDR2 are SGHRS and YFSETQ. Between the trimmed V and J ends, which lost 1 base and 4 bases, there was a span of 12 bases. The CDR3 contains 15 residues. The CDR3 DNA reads TGCGCCAGCAGCTTGAATCCCAGCGGGTACAATGAGCAGTTCTTC. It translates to CASSLNPSGYNEQFF.

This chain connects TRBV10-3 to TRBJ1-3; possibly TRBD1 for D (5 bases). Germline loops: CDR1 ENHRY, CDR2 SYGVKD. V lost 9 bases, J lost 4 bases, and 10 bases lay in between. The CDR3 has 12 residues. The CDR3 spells CAMVGGGNTIYF. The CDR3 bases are TGTGCCATGGTCGGGGGAGGAAACACCATATATTTT.

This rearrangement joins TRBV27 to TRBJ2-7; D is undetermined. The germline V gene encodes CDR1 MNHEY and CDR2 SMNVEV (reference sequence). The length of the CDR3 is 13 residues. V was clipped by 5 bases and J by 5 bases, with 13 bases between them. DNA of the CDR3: TGTGCCAGCAGTCCAACCCCTCGCCACGAGCAGTACTTC. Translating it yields CASSPTPRHEQYF.

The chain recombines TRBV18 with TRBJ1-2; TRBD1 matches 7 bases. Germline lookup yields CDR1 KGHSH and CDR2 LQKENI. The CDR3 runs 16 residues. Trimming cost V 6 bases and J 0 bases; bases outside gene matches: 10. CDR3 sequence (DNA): TGTGCCAGCTCGTCTACCGGGACAGTGCCTAACTATGGCTACACCTTC. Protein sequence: CASSSTGTVPNYGYTF.

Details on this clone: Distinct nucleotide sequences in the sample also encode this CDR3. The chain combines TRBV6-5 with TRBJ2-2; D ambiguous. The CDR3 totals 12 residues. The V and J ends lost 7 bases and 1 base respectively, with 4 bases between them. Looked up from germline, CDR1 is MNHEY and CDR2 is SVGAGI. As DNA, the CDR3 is TGTGCCAGCAAACAGAACACCGGGGAGCTGTTTTTT. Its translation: CASKQNTGELFF.

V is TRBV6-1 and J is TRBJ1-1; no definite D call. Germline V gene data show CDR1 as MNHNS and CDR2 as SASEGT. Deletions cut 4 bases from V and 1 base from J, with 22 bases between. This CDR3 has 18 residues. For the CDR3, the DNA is TGTGCCAGCAGTGTATATGTTTGGAGTGGGCCACAGAACACTGAAGCTTTCTTT. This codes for CASSVYVWSGPQNTEAFF.

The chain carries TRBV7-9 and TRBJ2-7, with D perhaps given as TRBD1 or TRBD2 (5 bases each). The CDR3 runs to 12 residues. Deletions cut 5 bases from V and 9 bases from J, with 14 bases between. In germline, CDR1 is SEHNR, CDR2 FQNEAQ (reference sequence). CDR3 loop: CASSVDKGRQYF. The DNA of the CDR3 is TGTGCCAGCAGCGTCGACAAGGGACGGCAGTACTTC. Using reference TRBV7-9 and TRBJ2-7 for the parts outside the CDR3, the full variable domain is DTGVSQNPRHKITKRGQNVTFRCDPISEHNRLYWYRQTLGQGPEFLTYFQNEAQLEKSRLLSDRFSAERPKGSFSTLEIQRTEQGDSAMYLCASSVDKGRQYFGPGTRLTVT.

The CDR3 here is CASSYAGTLKGYTF. CDR3 coding DNA: TGTGCCAGCAGTTACGCAGGGACCCTAAAAGGCTACACCTTC. The chain couples TRBV6-5 to TRBJ1-2; weak D call: TRBD1 (5 bases). Germline V gene lookup returns CDR1 MNHEY and CDR2 SVGAGI. Trimming removed 2 bases at V and 8 bases at J, with 15 bases between. The length of the CDR3 is 14 residues.

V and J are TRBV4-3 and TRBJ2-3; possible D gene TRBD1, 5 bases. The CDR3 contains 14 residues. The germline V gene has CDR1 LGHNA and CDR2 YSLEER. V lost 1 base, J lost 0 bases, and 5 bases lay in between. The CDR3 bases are TGCGCCAGCAGCCAAGGGGGCAGCACAGATACGCAGTATTTT. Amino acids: CASSQGGSTDTQYF.

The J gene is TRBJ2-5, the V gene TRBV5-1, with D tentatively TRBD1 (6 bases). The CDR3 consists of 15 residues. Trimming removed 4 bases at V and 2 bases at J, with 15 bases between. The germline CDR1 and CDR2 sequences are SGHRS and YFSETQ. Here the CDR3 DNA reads TGCGCCAGCAGCCCCGTTGGGGACAAACAAGAGACCCAGTACTTC. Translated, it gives CASSPVGDKQETQYF.

The CDR3 spells CASSQVGVEETQYF. In nucleotides, the CDR3 is TGTGCCAGCAGCCAAGTCGGAGTAGAAGAGACCCAGTACTTC. The rearrangement uses TRBV14 and TRBJ2-5; no firm D call. V was pared by 1 base and J by 3 bases, with 9 bases between. This CDR3 spans 14 amino acids. Germline loops: CDR1 SGHDN, CDR2 FVKESK. The complete variable domain, with remaining parts taken from reference TRBV14 and TRBJ2-5, reads EAGVTQFPSHSVIEKGQTVTLRCDPISGHDNLYWYRRVMGKEIKFLLHFVKESKQDESGMPNNRFLAERTGGTYSTLKVQPAELEDSGVYFCASSQVGVEETQYFGPGTRLLVL.

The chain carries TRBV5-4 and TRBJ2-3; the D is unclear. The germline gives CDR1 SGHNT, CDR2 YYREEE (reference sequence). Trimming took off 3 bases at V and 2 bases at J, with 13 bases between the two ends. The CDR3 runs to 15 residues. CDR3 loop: CASSSHGRFTDTQYF. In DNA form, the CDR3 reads TGTGCCAGCAGCTCACACGGCCGATTCACAGATACGCAGTATTTT.

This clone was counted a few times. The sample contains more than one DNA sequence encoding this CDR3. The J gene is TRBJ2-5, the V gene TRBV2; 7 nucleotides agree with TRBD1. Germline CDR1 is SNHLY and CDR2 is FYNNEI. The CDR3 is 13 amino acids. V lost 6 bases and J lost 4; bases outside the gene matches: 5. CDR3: CASRVDRVETQYF. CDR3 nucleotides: TGTGCCAGCAGGGTAGACAGGGTAGAGACCCAGTACTTC.

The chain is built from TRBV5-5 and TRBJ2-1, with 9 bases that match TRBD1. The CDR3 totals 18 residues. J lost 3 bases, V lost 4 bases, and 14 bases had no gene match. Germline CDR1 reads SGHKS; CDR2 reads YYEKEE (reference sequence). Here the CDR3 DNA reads TGTGCCAGCAGCAGAACCCTAACCAGGACAGGGGTCTACAATGAGCAGTTCTTC. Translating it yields CASSRTLTRTGVYNEQFF.

In nucleotides, the CDR3 is TGCAGCGTCCGAGGCCTGGGACAGCTTGCGGGTCAGTACTTC. It specifies CSVRGLGQLAGQYF. The rearrangement links TRBV29-1 to TRBJ2-7; TRBD1 matches at 7 bases. Looked up from germline, CDR1 is SQVTM and CDR2 is ANQGSEA. CDR3 length: 14 residues. V dropped 6 bases and J dropped 10; count of bases not matched to a gene: 18.

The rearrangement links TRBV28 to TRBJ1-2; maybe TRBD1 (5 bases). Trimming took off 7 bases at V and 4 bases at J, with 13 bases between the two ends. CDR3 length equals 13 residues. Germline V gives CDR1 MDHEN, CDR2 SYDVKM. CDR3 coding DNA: TGTGCCAGCACCGGACACGACCGCTATGGCTACACCTTC. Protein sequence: CASTGHDRYGYTF.

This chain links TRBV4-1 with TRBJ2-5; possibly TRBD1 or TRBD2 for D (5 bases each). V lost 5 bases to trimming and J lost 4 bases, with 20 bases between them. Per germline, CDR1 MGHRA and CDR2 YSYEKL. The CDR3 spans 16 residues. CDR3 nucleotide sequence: TGCGCCAGCAGCGAACGGACCGGGACCCTGGGAGAGACCCAGTACTTC. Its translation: CASSERTGTLGETQYF.

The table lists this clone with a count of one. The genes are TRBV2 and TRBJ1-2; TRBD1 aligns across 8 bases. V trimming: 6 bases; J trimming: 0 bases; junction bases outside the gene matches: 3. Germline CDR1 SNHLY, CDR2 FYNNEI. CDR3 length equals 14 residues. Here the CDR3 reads CASSQTGANYGYTF. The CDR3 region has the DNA TGTGCCAGCAGCCAGACAGGGGCTAACTATGGCTACACCTTC.

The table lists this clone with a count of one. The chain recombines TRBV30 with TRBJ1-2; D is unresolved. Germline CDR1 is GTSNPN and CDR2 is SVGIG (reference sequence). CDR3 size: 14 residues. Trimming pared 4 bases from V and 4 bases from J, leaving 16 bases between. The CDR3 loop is CAWNTGYRSYGYTF. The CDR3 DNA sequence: TGTGCCTGGAATACGGGATACAGAAGCTATGGCTACACCTTC. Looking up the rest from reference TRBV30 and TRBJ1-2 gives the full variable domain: SQTIHQWPATLVQPVGSPLSLECTVEGTSNPNLYWYRQAAGRGLQLLFYSVGIGQISSEVPQNLSASRPQDRQFILSSKKLLLSDSGFYLCAWNTGYRSYGYTFGSGTRLTVV.

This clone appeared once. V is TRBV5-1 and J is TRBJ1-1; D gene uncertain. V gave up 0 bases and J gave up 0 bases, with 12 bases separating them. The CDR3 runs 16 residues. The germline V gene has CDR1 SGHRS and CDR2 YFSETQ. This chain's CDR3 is CASSLDDGDMNTEAFF. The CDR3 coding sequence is TGCGCCAGCAGCTTGGATGACGGAGACATGAACACTGAAGCTTTCTTT.

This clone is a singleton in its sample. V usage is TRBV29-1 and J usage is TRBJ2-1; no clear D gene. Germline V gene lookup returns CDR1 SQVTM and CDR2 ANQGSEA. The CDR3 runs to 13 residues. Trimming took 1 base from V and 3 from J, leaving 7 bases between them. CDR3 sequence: CSVEGSSYNEQFF. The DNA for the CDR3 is TGCAGCGTTGAAGGCTCCAGCTACAATGAGCAGTTCTTC.

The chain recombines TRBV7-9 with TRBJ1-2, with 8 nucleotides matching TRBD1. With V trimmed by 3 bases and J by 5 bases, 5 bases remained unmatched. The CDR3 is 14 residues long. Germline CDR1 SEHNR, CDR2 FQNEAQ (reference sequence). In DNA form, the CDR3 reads TGTGCCAGCAGCTTCGGACAGGGCGGGTATGGCTACACCTTC. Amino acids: CASSFGQGGYGYTF.

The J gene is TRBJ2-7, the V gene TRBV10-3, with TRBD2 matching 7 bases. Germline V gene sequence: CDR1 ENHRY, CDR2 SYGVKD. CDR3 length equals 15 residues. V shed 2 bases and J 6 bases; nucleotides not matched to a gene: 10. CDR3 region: CAISEISGSAGEQYF. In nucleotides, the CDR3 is TGTGCCATCAGTGAGATTAGCGGGTCCGCGGGCGAGCAGTACTTC.

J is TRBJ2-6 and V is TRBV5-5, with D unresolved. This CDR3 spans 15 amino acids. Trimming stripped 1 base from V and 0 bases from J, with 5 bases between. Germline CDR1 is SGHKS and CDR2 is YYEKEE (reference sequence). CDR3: CASSLLVSGANVLTF. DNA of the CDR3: TGTGCCAGCAGCTTGCTGGTCTCTGGGGCCAACGTCCTGACTTTC. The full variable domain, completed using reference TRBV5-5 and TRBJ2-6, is DAGVTQSPTHLIKTRGQQVTLRCSPISGHKSVSWYQQVLGQGPQFIFQYYEKEERGRGNFPDRFSARQFPNYSSELNVNALLLGDSALYLCASSLLVSGANVLTFGAGSRLTVL.

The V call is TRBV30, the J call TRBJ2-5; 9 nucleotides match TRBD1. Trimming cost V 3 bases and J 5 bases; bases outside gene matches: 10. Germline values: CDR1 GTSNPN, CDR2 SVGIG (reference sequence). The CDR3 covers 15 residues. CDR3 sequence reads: CAWSPGTGQRETQYF. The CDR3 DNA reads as TGTGCCTGGAGCCCCGGGACAGGGCAGCGGGAGACCCAGTACTTC.

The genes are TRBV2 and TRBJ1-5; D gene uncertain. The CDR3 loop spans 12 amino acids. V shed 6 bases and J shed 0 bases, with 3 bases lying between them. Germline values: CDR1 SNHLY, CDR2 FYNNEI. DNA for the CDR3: TGTGCCAGCAGGGATAGCAATCAGCCCCAGCATTTT. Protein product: CASRDSNQPQHF.